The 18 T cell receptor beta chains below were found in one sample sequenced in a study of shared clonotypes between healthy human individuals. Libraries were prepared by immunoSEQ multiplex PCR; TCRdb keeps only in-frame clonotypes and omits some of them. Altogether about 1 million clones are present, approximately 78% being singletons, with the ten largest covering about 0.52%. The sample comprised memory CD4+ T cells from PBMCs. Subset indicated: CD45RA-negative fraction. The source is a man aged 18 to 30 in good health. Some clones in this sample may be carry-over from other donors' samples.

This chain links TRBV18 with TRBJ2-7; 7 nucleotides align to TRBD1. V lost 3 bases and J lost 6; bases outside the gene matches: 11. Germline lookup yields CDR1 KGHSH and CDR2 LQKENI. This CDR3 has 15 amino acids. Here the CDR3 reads CASSPRVVGGVEQYF. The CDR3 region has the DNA TGTGCCAGCTCACCCCGCGTCGTAGGGGGCGTCGAGCAGTACTTC.

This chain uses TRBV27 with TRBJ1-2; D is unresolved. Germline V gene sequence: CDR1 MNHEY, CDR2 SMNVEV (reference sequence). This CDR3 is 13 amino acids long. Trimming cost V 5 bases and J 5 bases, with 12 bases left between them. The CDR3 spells CASSSLGGYGYTF. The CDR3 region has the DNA TGTGCCAGCAGTAGCCTGGGAGGGTATGGCTACACCTTC.

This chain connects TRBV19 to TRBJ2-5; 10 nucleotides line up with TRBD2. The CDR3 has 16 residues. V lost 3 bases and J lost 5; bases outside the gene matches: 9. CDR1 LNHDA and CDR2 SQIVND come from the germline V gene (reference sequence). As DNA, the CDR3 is TGTGCCAGTAGTATGGGCGCTAGCGGGAGAGTGGAGACCCAGTACTTC. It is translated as CASSMGASGRVETQYF.

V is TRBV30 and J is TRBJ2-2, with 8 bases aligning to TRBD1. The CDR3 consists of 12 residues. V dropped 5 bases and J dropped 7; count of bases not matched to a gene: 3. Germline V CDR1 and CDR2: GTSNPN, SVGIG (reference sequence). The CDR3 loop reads CAWGQGGGELFF. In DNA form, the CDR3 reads TGTGCCTGGGGACAGGGTGGCGGGGAGCTGTTTTTT. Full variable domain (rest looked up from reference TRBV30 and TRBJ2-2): SQTIHQWPATLVQPVGSPLSLECTVEGTSNPNLYWYRQAAGRGLQLLFYSVGIGQISSEVPQNLSASRPQDRQFILSSKKLLLSDSGFYLCAWGQGGGELFFGEGSRLTVL.

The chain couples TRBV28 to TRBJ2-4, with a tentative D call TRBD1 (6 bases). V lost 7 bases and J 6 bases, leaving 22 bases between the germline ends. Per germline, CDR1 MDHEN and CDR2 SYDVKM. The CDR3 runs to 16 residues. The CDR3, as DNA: TGTGCCAGCATGCCGAGATCCAGGGGTGGATTAAACATTCAGTACTTC. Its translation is CASMPRSRGGLNIQYF.

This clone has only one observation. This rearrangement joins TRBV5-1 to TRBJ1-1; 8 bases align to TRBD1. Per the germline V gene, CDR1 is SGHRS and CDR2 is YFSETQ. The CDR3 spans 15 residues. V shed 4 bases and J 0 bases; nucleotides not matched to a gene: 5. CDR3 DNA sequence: TGCGCCAGCAGCCTTATGACAGGGGTGAACACTGAAGCTTTCTTT. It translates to CASSLMTGVNTEAFF.

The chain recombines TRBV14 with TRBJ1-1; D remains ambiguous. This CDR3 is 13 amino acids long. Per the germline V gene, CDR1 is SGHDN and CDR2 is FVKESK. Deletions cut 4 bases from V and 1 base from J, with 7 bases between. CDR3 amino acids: CASSLGRNTEAFF. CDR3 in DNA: TGTGCCAGCAGCCTCGGACGGAACACTGAAGCTTTCTTT. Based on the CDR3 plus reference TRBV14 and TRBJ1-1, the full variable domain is EAGVTQFPSHSVIEKGQTVTLRCDPISGHDNLYWYRRVMGKEIKFLLHFVKESKQDESGMPNNRFLAERTGGTYSTLKVQPAELEDSGVYFCASSLGRNTEAFFGQGTRLTVV.

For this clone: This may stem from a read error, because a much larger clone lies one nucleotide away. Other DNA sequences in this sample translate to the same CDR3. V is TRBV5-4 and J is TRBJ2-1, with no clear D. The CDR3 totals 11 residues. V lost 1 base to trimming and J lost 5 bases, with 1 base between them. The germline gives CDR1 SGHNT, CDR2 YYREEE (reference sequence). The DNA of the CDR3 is TGTGCCAGCAGCTTGAACAATGAGCAGTTCTTC. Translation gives CASSLNNEQFF.

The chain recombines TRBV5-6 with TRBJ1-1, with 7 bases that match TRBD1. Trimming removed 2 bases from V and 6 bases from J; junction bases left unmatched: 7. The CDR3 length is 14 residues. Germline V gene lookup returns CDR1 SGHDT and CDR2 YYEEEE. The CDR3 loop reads CASSFTGEEPEAFF. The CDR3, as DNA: TGTGCCAGCAGCTTCACAGGGGAGGAGCCTGAAGCTTTCTTT.

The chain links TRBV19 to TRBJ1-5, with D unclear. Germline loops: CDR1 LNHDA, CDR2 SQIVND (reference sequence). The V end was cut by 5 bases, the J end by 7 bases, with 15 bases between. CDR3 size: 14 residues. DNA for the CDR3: TGTGCCAGTAGTGCCGTCCTGTCGGCCCAGCCCCAGCATTTT. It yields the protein CASSAVLSAQPQHF.

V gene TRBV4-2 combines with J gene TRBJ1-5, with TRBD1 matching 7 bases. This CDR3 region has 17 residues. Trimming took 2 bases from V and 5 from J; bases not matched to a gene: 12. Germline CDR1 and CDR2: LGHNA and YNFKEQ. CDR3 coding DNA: TGTGCCAGCAGCCAACATACATCCGGGACAGAAGATCAGCCCCAGCATTTT. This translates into CASSQHTSGTEDQPQHF.

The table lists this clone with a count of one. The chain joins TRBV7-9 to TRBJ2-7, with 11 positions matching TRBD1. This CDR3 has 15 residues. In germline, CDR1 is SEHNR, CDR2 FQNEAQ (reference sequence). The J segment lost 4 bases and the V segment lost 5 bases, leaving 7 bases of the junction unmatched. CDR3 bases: TGTGCCAGCAGCCCTTGGGGGACAGGGGGATACGAGCAGTACTTC. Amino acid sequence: CASSPWGTGGYEQYF.

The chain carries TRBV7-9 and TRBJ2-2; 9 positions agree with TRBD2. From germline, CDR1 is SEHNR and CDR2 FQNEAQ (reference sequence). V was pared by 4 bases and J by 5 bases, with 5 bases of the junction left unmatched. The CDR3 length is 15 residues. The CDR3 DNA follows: TGTGCCAGCAGCTCTAGCGGGGCGAGGACCGGGGAGCTGTTTTTT. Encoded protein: CASSSSGARTGELFF.

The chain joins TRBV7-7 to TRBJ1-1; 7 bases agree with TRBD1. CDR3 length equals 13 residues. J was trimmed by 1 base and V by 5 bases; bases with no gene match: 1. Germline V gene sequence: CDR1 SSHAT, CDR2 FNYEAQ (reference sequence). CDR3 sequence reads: CASSEGANTEAFF. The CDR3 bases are TGTGCCAGCAGCGAGGGGGCGAACACTGAAGCTTTCTTT.

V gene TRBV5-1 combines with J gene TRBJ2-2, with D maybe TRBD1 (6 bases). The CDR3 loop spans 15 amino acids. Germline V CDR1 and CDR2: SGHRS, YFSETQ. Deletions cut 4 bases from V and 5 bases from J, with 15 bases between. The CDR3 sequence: CASSPRTVKTGELFF. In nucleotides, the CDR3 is TGCGCCAGCAGCCCCCGGACAGTGAAGACCGGGGAGCTGTTTTTT.

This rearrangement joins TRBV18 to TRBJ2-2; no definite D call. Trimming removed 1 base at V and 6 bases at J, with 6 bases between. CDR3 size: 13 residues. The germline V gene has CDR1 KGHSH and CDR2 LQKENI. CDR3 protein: CASSPLFPGELFF. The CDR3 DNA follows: TGTGCCAGCTCACCACTTTTTCCCGGGGAGCTGTTTTTT.

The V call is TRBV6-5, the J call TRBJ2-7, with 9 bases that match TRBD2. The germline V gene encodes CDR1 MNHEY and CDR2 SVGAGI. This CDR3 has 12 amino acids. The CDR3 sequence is CATTSSGSEQYF. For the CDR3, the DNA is TGTGCGACGACGAGTAGCGGGAGCGAGCAGTACTTC.

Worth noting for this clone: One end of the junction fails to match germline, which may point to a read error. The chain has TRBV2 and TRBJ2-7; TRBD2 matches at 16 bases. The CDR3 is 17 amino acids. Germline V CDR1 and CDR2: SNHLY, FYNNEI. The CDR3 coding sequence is TGTGCCAGCAGAAGGGGACTAGCGGGAGGGCAACAACTGCCCTCTTCCTTC. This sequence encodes CASRRGLAGGQQLPSSF.